This T cell receptor beta chain was identified during a study of CD8+CD57+ T cells in acquired aplastic anemia. Study-wide results and caveats: Patients showed no significant difference from controls in CD8+ Simpson's diversity.

In the case of this clonotype: As yet, its antigen is unknown.

Genomic DNA acted as the template from which TCR beta VDJ combination and CDR3 sequence profiling were carried out. TCRdb independently ran MiXCR on the reads; one entry per CDR3 protein. This table has about 190,000 distinct CDR3 sequences, about 53% appearing once. Germline trimming cut 4 bases from V and 3 bases from J; bases unmatched to any gene: 2. Germline V gene sequence: CDR1 SEHNR, CDR2 FQNEAQ (reference sequence). CDR3 length equals 15 residues. This clonotype was sampled from a human donor in good health, serving as a control. The rearrangement links TRBV7-9 to TRBJ2-5, with 13 positions matching TRBD2. The specimen was sorted CD4+, CD8+, or CD8+CD57+ T cells (not recorded which) from PBMCs. DNA of the CDR3: TGTGCCAGCAGCTCCGGGACTAGCGGGAAAGAGACCCAGTACTTC. Translating it yields CASSSGTSGKETQYF. The whole variable domain, filled in from reference TRBV7-9 and TRBJ2-5, reads DTGVSQNPRHKITKRGQNVTFRCDPISEHNRLYWYRQTLGQGPEFLTYFQNEAQLEKSRLLSDRFSAERPKGSFSTLEIQRTEQGDSAMYLCASSSGTSGKETQYFGPGTRLLVL.